This T cell receptor (beta chain) was captured in a study of T cells in Graves' hyperthyroidism and ophthalmopathy. The sample holds many counts of this clonotype. Antigen specificity is unknown. The TCR beta CDR3 regions underwent amplification using RNA transcripts as the source. First-round RT-PCR of the TCR CDR3 relied on the HTBI primer set. Each CDR3 protein is one row after TCRdb ran MiXCR on the multiplex PCR reads. The sample has 600,000 to 800,000 distinct CDR3 sequences; about 35% are singletons. The germline V gene has CDR1 DFQATT and CDR2 SNEGSKA (reference sequence). Trimming removed 1 base from V and 11 bases from J, with 17 bases in between. There are 13 residues in the CDR3. Study results and limitations: Most expanded thyroid clonotypes above 0.001 also appeared in blood. Prediction of ophthalmopathy progression came a median around 7.1 months pre-onset.

The chain employs TRBV20-1 and TRBJ1-1, with D unclear. The specimen sequenced was blood. The receptor was derived from a woman aged 40 to 55 with Graves' hyperthyroidism. The CDR3: CSARAQAIPGAFF. DNA of the CDR3: TGCAGTGCTAGAGCCCAGGCTATCCCTGGCGCTTTCTTT.